This T cell receptor beta chain was retrieved from a study of metastatic and nonmetastatic thyroid tumors. As processed by the authors: Researchers built a distant-metastasis classifier for papillary thyroid cancer that drew on CDR3 differences across clinicopathological groups. TCRdb re-clonotyped the PCR reads through MiXCR. These V and J calls originate from TCRdb's pipeline instead of the authors' own analysis. Of fewer than 40,000 clones in the sample, roughly 35% are singletons; the top ten hold roughly 20%. Germline CDR1 is MNHEY and CDR2 is SVGAGI. The CDR3 is made up of 14 amino acids. Trimming took 1 base from V and 6 from J; bases not matched to a gene: 2. General observations from the study: A significant increase in TCR beta diversity was reportedly seen in malignant thyroid tumors relative to benign nodules, in blood and tumor.

Patients had received no treatment of any kind before thyroid surgery. This clone occurred a few times. The antigen remains undetermined. Input material: tumor tissue. This TCR was sampled from a female donor with papillary thyroid cancer or a benign thyroid nodule (not recorded which). Some clones in this sample may be carry-over from other donors' samples. The chain links TRBV6-5 to TRBJ1-2, with 10 positions matching TRBD1. CDR3 protein: CASSYLTGGDGYTF. CDR3 nucleotides: TGTGCCAGCAGTTACTTGACAGGGGGCGATGGCTACACCTTC.